What follows are 18 T cell receptor beta chains derived from one specimen sequenced in a study of response to subunit inactivated influenza vaccine. One entry per CDR3 protein, called by TCRdb with MiXCR from the RT-PCR reads. The profile shows hundreds of thousands of distinct CDR3 sequences, 11% to 15% of them singletons. Sequences were derived from PBMCs from blood, sampled approximately 15 days before vaccination. All receptors derive from a man between 45 and 60 years old who received an inactivated influenza vaccine.

The V call is TRBV11-2, the J call TRBJ2-5, with D possibly TRBD2 on 6 matching bases. CDR1 and CDR2 (germline): SGHAT, FQNNGV. The CDR3 runs 18 residues. V was clipped by 4 bases and J by 3 bases, with 24 bases between them. The CDR3 DNA reads TGTGCCAGCAGCTCTCACCCTGGGGAAGCCCGGAGGGAAGAGACCCAGTACTTC. Protein product: CASSSHPGEARREETQYF.

V usage is TRBV6-2 or TRBV6-3 and J usage is TRBJ2-1; 7 bases are shared with TRBD2. The germline V gene encodes CDR1 MNHEY and CDR2 SVGEGT. Trimming removed 6 bases from V and 3 bases from J; junction bases left unmatched: 2. CDR3 length: 13 residues. The CDR3 DNA sequence: TGTGCCAGCAGGCGGGAGATCTACAATGAGCAGTTCTTC. Its translation: CASRREIYNEQFF.

This clonotype was picked up many times. The chain has TRBV5-1 and TRBJ2-3; TRBD2 might be the D (6 bases). V was clipped by 5 bases and J by 0 bases, with 13 bases between them. The length of the CDR3 is 15 residues. From germline, CDR1 is SGHRS and CDR2 YFSETQ. The CDR3: CASRYGTHSTDTQYF. CDR3 bases: TGCGCCAGCAGGTACGGGACTCATAGCACAGATACGCAGTATTTT. Full variable domain (outside the CDR3, taken from reference TRBV5-1 and TRBJ2-3): KAGVTQTPRYLIKTRGQQVTLSCSPISGHRSVSWYQQTPGQGLQFLFEYFSETQRNKGNFPGRFSGRQFSNSRSEMNVSTLELGDSALYLCASRYGTHSTDTQYFGPGTRLTVL.

This clonotype came up many times. The chain links TRBV27 to TRBJ1-2, with D possibly matching TRBD1 (5 bases). V was clipped by 4 bases and J by 7 bases, with 10 bases between them. The CDR3 extends over 12 amino acids. Per germline, CDR1 MNHEY and CDR2 SMNVEV (reference sequence). The CDR3 here is CASSSGTAGYTF. CDR3 bases: TGTGCCAGCAGTTCCGGGACCGCTGGCTACACCTTC.

Many counts were recorded for this clonotype. In DNA form, the CDR3 reads TGTGCCAGCGCGGCGGGTAGCGTCACAGATACGCAGTATTTT. This sequence encodes CASAAGSVTDTQYF. The chain has TRBV3-1 and TRBJ2-3; a possible D gene is TRBD2 (5 bases). In germline, CDR1 is LGHDT, CDR2 YNNKEL (reference sequence). With 8 bases removed from V and 2 bases from J, the gap between germline ends came to 14 bases. The length of the CDR3 is 14 residues.

This clonotype has ten or more counts. The rearrangement uses TRBV12-3 or TRBV12-4 and TRBJ1-3; D is ambiguous. The CDR3 has 15 amino acids. The V end was cut by 3 bases, the J end by 4 bases, with 13 bases between. The CDR3 nucleotides are TGTGCCAGCAGTTTTTCCCCGGGGTCCGGAAACACCATATATTTT. Residues: CASSFSPGSGNTIYF.

The chain has TRBV6-1 and TRBJ1-2; no clear D. CDR1 and CDR2 from the germline V gene are MNHNS and SASEGT. The CDR3 spans 14 residues. Trimming took 6 bases from V and 2 from J, leaving 13 bases between them. The CDR3 sequence: CASSEPVGNYGYTF. CDR3 coding DNA: TGTGCCAGCAGCGAACCTGTCGGGAACTATGGCTACACCTTC.

The chain recombines TRBV7-2 with TRBJ2-7, with D possibly being TRBD2 (6 bases). Per germline, CDR1 SGHTA and CDR2 FQGNSA. With 3 bases removed from V and 3 bases from J, the gap between germline ends came to 15 bases. The length of the CDR3 is 15 residues. The CDR3: CASSFYGTAYYEQYF. The CDR3 region has the DNA TGTGCCAGCAGCTTTTACGGGACTGCTTACTACGAGCAGTACTTC. Complete variable domain (other parts from reference TRBV7-2 and TRBJ2-7): GAGVSQSPSNKVTEKGKDVELRCDPISGHTALYWYRQSLGQGLEFLIYFQGNSAPDKSGLPSDRFSAERTGGSVSTLTIQRTQQEDSAVYLCASSFYGTAYYEQYFGPGTRLTVT.

This chain joins TRBV20-1 and TRBJ1-5; maybe TRBD1 (5 bases). Per the germline V gene, CDR1 is DFQATT and CDR2 is SNEGSKA (reference sequence). V shed 0 bases and J shed 2 bases, with 11 bases lying between them. CDR3 size: 15 residues. The CDR3: CSARDHIQGNQPQHF. The CDR3 DNA reads TGCAGTGCTAGAGATCATATACAGGGCAATCAGCCCCAGCATTTT.

The chain is built from TRBV28 and TRBJ2-5; unclear D gene. Germline V gene lookup returns CDR1 MDHEN and CDR2 SYDVKM. V was pared by 6 bases and J by 4 bases, with 24 bases between. The length of the CDR3 is 17 residues. CDR3 bases: TGTGCCAGCAGCCTTATCTTTGGATCCCGGAGAGGAGAGACCCAGTACTTC. It encodes CASSLIFGSRRGETQYF.

This clonotype was counted ten times or more. The chain links TRBV12-3 or TRBV12-4 to TRBJ1-2; D not resolved. V shed 1 base and J shed 7 bases, with 10 bases lying between them. The CDR3 covers 13 residues. The CDR3 bases are TGTGCCAGCAGTTTAGGGAGGGAGTCTGGCTACACCTTC. It yields the protein CASSLGRESGYTF.

This sequence joins TRBV10-3 and TRBJ2-5; D gene ambiguous. The V end was cut by 10 bases, the J end by 5 bases, with 17 bases between. From germline, CDR1 is ENHRY and CDR2 SYGVKD. This CDR3 has 13 residues. In DNA form, the CDR3 reads TGTGCCACCAGCATGGGCTTAAGGGAGACCCAGTACTTC. Its protein product is CATSMGLRETQYF.

The chain employs TRBV5-5 and TRBJ1-4; a possible D gene is TRBD1 (6 bases). Trimming cost V 4 bases and J 0 bases, with 13 bases left between them. The CDR3 is 16 residues long. Germline lookup yields CDR1 SGHKS and CDR2 YYEKEE (reference sequence). CDR3 sequence reads: CASSLPGQPTNEKLFF. DNA for the CDR3: TGTGCCAGCAGCCTCCCCGGACAGCCAACTAATGAAAAACTGTTTTTT.

J is TRBJ2-7 and V is TRBV15; no firm D call. The CDR3 contains 13 residues. Germline CDR1 is LNHNV and CDR2 is YYDKDF (reference sequence). Trimming removed 2 bases at V and 4 bases at J, with 9 bases between. This CDR3 reads CATSRHRAYEQYF. The CDR3 DNA follows: TGTGCCACCAGCAGACATCGAGCTTACGAGCAGTACTTC.

The chain links TRBV4-1 to TRBJ2-1; D ambiguous. The CDR3 loop spans 13 amino acids. The germline V and J ends were trimmed by 0 bases and 9 bases, with 9 bases remaining between them. From germline, CDR1 is MGHRA and CDR2 YSYEKL. CDR3 residues: CASSQDALGEQFF. The CDR3 DNA sequence: TGCGCCAGCAGCCAAGATGCGCTCGGTGAGCAGTTCTTC.

This clonotype appeared a few times. The chain joins TRBV5-1 to TRBJ2-5; TRBD1 might be the D (5 bases). Trimming stripped 0 bases from V and 3 bases from J, with 9 bases between. CDR1 and CDR2 from the germline V gene are SGHRS and YFSETQ. The CDR3 has 14 amino acids. CDR3 region: CASSLDGREETQYF. In DNA form, the CDR3 reads TGCGCCAGCAGCTTGGACGGCAGGGAAGAGACCCAGTACTTC. The full variable domain, completed using reference TRBV5-1 and TRBJ2-5, is KAGVTQTPRYLIKTRGQQVTLSCSPISGHRSVSWYQQTPGQGLQFLFEYFSETQRNKGNFPGRFSGRQFSNSRSEMNVSTLELGDSALYLCASSLDGREETQYFGPGTRLLVL.

The chain has TRBV11-2 and TRBJ2-2; D gene unclear. The CDR3 is 15 residues long. The V end lost 0 bases, the J end lost 4 bases, and 9 bases lay between the germline ends. Germline assignment: CDR1 SGHAT and CDR2 FQNNGV. The DNA for the CDR3 is TGTGCCAGCAGCTTAGAGGTGTCAGGCACCGGGGAGCTGTTTTTT. Translated: CASSLEVSGTGELFF.

This sequence joins TRBV18 and TRBJ2-7; no reliable D call. Trimming cost V 3 bases and J 0 bases, with 9 bases left between them. The CDR3 totals 14 residues. The germline V gene encodes CDR1 KGHSH and CDR2 LQKENI. The CDR3 spells CASSPDLRSYEQYF. The CDR3 bases are TGTGCCAGCTCACCCGACTTGCGCTCCTACGAGCAGTACTTC.